Each of the 18 T cell receptor beta chains below was sequenced from the same sample in a study of regulatory T cells in long-lasting Graves disease. CDR3-region Arm-PCR and iRepertoire HTBI primers produced the TCR beta libraries. TCRdb analysed the multiplex PCR reads with MiXCR anew, one entry per CDR3 protein. The table shows hundreds of thousands of distinct CDR3 sequences, with more than 15% occurring only once. Time point denoted: newly diagnosed GD, antithyroid drugs for less than 3 months. The authors made the TCR library using RNA they extracted from PBMCs. These sequences were also reported in another study, on T cells in Graves' hyperthyroidism and ophthalmopathy.

This specimen was peripheral blood mononuclear cells (PBMCs), taken at new diagnosis, from a patient treated with antithyroid drugs. The source is a middle-aged woman with Graves disease.

This clonotype occurred many times. The rearrangement joins TRBV27 to TRBJ2-7; TRBD1 aligns across 7 bases. This CDR3 contains 13 residues. V dropped 5 bases and J dropped 7; count of bases not matched to a gene: 8. Germline V lookup: CDR1 MNHEY, CDR2 SMNVEV (reference sequence). In DNA form, the CDR3 reads TGTGCCAGCAGTAGGGGACAGTCCTGGGAGCAGTACTTC. It translates to CASSRGQSWEQYF.

Details on this clonotype: A read error may be the cause here, since a much bigger clone is one base away. V gene TRBV2 combines with J gene TRBJ1-1; a possible D gene is TRBD1 (5 bases). Germline-derived CDR1 and CDR2 are SNHLY and FYNNEI. This CDR3 has 13 residues. CDR3 protein: CASSQGEDTEASF. In DNA form, the CDR3 reads TGTGCCAGCAGCCAGGGTGAGGACACTGAAGCTTCCTTT.

V gene TRBV5-6 combines with J gene TRBJ1-2; 12 bases are a match to TRBD1. The CDR3 is 16 amino acids. CDR1 is SGHDT, CDR2 YYEEEE, per germline. Unmatched junction bases numbered 4, after V lost 0 bases and J lost 4 bases. DNA of the CDR3: TGTGCCAGCAGCTTGGCCGGGACAGGGGGCTTCTATGGCTACACCTTC. It is translated as CASSLAGTGGFYGYTF.

In its sample, this clonotype was seen many times. The gene calls are TRBV20-1 and TRBJ2-7, with unresolved D. The V end lost 0 bases, the J end lost 4 bases, and 7 bases lay between the germline ends. The CDR3 has 12 residues. The V gene's germline CDR1 is DFQATT and CDR2 SNEGSKA (reference sequence). The CDR3 is CSARDSEYEQYF. Here the CDR3 DNA reads TGCAGTGCTAGAGATTCAGAATACGAGCAGTACTTC.

V gene TRBV4-1 combines with J gene TRBJ1-1; TRBD1 might be the D (6 bases). The length of the CDR3 is 14 residues. Germline V CDR1 and CDR2: MGHRA, YSYEKL. Between the trimmed V and J ends, which lost 1 base and 4 bases, there was a span of 10 bases. The CDR3: CASSQGVRGTEAFF. The CDR3 DNA sequence: TGCGCCAGCAGCCAAGGCGTCAGGGGCACTGAAGCTTTCTTT.

This chain connects TRBV7-9 to TRBJ1-4, with TRBD1 matching 8 bases. Germline loops: CDR1 SEHNR, CDR2 FQNEAQ (reference sequence). After removal of 4 bases from V and 8 bases from J, the junction contained 9 bases not matched to a gene. The CDR3 covers 15 residues. The CDR3 here is CASSSVQGVEEKLFF. CDR3 DNA sequence: TGTGCCAGCAGCTCTGTACAGGGGGTTGAAGAAAAACTGTTTTTT.

This clonotype appeared many times. V and J are TRBV12-3 or TRBV12-4 and TRBJ2-7, with 9 nucleotides matching TRBD1. The CDR3 contains 13 residues. The trim removed 6 bases at V and 3 bases at J, leaving 3 bases unmatched. In DNA form, the CDR3 reads TGTGCCAGCAGAGGGACAGGGAACTACGAGCAGTACTTC. As protein: CASRGTGNYEQYF.

The chain combines TRBV4-1 with TRBJ1-1, with a possible D match to TRBD1 (6 bases). CDR1 MGHRA and CDR2 YSYEKL come from the germline V gene. This CDR3 has 13 residues. V lost 1 base to trimming and J lost 6 bases, with 9 bases between them. The CDR3 DNA is TGCGCCAGCAGCCAAGCGGACAGAGCTGAAGCTTTCTTT. Translated: CASSQADRAEAFF.

This clonotype has ten or more counts. This chain connects TRBV12-3 or TRBV12-4 to TRBJ1-1, with D unresolved. V was clipped by 3 bases and J by 2 bases, with 7 bases between them. This CDR3 is built from 13 residues. Written as DNA, the CDR3 is TGTGCCAGCAGTTTCACGATTAACACTGAAGCTTTCTTT. This translates into CASSFTINTEAFF.

This clonotype was recorded at least ten times. V and J are TRBV2 and TRBJ1-5; possibly TRBD1 for D (5 bases). V lost 3 bases, J lost 7 bases, and 10 bases lay in between. This CDR3 region has 13 residues. Germline-derived CDR1 and CDR2 are SNHLY and FYNNEI. CDR3 amino acids: CASSEGGGQPQHF. CDR3 in DNA: TGTGCCAGCAGTGAGGGGGGGGGACAGCCCCAGCATTTT.

The chain combines TRBV11-2 with TRBJ2-5, with 7 bases lining up with TRBD1. The germline V gene encodes CDR1 SGHAT and CDR2 FQNNGV. CDR3 length equals 14 residues. V was pared by 5 bases and J by 5 bases, with 8 bases of the junction left unmatched. The CDR3 is CASSPTGARETQYF. Here the CDR3 DNA reads TGTGCCAGCAGCCCCACAGGGGCCCGGGAGACCCAGTACTTC.

This clonotype came up a few times. The rearrangement joins TRBV9 to TRBJ2-5, with D maybe TRBD1 (6 bases). The V end was cut by 4 bases, the J end by 5 bases, with 15 bases between. Germline-derived CDR1 and CDR2 are SGDLS and YYNGEE. The CDR3 runs to 14 residues. The CDR3 loop reads CASSFDGTRETQYF. CDR3 in DNA: TGTGCCAGCAGCTTTGACGGGACAAGGGAGACCCAGTACTTC.

The table lists this clonotype with many counts. This sequence joins TRBV6-2 or TRBV6-3 and TRBJ2-3; the D gene is possibly TRBD2 (5 bases). V was clipped by 2 bases and J by 0 bases, with 12 bases between them. The V gene's germline CDR1 is MNHEY and CDR2 SVGEGT. The CDR3 consists of 16 residues. The CDR3 region has the DNA TGTGCCAGCAGTTACCCCCCCGGGGTAAGCACAGATACGCAGTATTTT. This translates into CASSYPPGVSTDTQYF.

This clonotype was detected many times. V usage is TRBV11-2 and J usage is TRBJ2-1, with 9 bases lining up with TRBD2. The CDR3 covers 15 residues. V was clipped by 1 base and J by 7 bases; unmatched bases: 5. The germline CDR1 and CDR2 sequences are SGHAT and FQNNGV. CDR3: CASSLAPSGENEQFF. The DNA for the CDR3 is TGTGCCAGCAGCTTAGCGCCTAGCGGGGAAAATGAGCAGTTCTTC.

Ten or more counts support this clonotype. The chain employs TRBV2 and TRBJ2-7, with D possibly matching TRBD2 (6 bases). Germline CDR1 SNHLY, CDR2 FYNNEI. V gave up 3 bases and J gave up 6 bases, with 12 bases separating them. The CDR3 is 13 residues long. The CDR3 DNA is TGTGCCAGCAGTGAGGGAGGCCTGGTCGAGCAGTACTTC. Its protein is CASSEGGLVEQYF.

This clonotype has ten or more counts. The chain is built from TRBV5-1 and TRBJ1-1; no definite D call. The germline V and J ends were trimmed by 1 base and 1 base, with 11 bases remaining between them. Germline V gene lookup returns CDR1 SGHRS and CDR2 YFSETQ. This CDR3 is built from 15 residues. The CDR3 DNA is TGCGCCAGCAGCTTGATGGCACACACGAACACTGAAGCTTTCTTT. Protein sequence: CASSLMAHTNTEAFF.

This rearrangement joins TRBV18 to TRBJ2-3; either TRBD1 or TRBD2 may fit D (6 bases each). The germline CDR1 and CDR2 sequences are KGHSH and LQKENI. The CDR3 totals 19 residues. With 6 bases removed from V and 0 bases from J, the gap between germline ends came to 25 bases. CDR3 sequence reads: CASSPYPPGALTSTDTQYF. In DNA form, the CDR3 reads TGTGCCAGCTCCCCCTACCCACCGGGGGCCCTTACTAGCACAGATACGCAGTATTTT. Drawing the rest from reference TRBV18 and TRBJ2-3, the complete variable domain is NAGVMQNPRHLVRRRGQEARLRCSPMKGHSHVYWYRQLPEEGLKFMVYLQKENIIDESGMPKERFSAEFPKEGPSILRIQQVVRGDSAAYFCASSPYPPGALTSTDTQYFGPGTRLTVL.

This clonotype has a count of ten or more. The chain couples TRBV13 to TRBJ1-6; D is possibly TRBD1 (6 bases). This CDR3 contains 14 residues. Germline assignment: CDR1 PRHDT and CDR2 FYEKMQ (reference sequence). Trimming took off 6 bases at V and 7 bases at J, with 13 bases between the two ends. CDR3 sequence reads: CASSPDRANSPLHF. In DNA, the CDR3 is TGTGCCAGCAGTCCGGACAGAGCGAATTCACCCCTCCACTTT.